This T cell receptor beta chain stems from a study of CD8 T cells in Susac syndrome. With random hexamers, 0.5 to 1 ug RNA was reverse transcribed. The CDR3 of TCR beta was amplified by immunoSEQ multiplex PCR across 54 Vbeta and 13 Jbeta. TCRdb processed the immunoSEQ multiplex PCR reads anew with MiXCR; each CDR3 protein has one entry. Of around 170,000 distinct CDR3 sequences in the sample, approximately 95% were seen once. Germline V gene lookup returns CDR1 LGHDT and CDR2 YNNKEL (reference sequence). Unmatched junction bases numbered 3, after V lost 1 base and J lost 10 bases. This CDR3 contains 14 residues. The CD8+ and CD4+ T cells were isolated magnetically using a negative isolation approach, whereas the TEMRA cells were enriched by FACS.

This sequence joins TRBV3-1 and TRBJ2-1, with 11 bases matching TRBD2. Source material: CD8+ T cells from PBMCs. The sequence was obtained from a human donor with multiple sclerosis. The chain's CDR3 is CASSQGLAGWEQFF. For the CDR3, the DNA is TGTGCCAGCAGCCAAGGACTAGCGGGATGGGAGCAGTTCTTC.